Listed below are T cell receptor beta chains from one sample, sequenced in a study of blood T cell repertoires in COVID-19. Some clones are missing from TCRdb's copy, which holds only in-frame ones; the method was immunoSEQ multiplex PCR. The sample lists about 210,000 clones, 83% occurring once. The sample consisted of peripheral blood. Receptors were obtained from a woman aged 40 to 50 with active or convalescent COVID-19. CDR3s include the opening cysteine and the closing phenylalanine or tryptophan. D genes are given only for firm matches. Rows may omit the clone size; those that give it use once, few, many or a size class.

D,J,size,V,DNA,CDR3
.,TRBJ1-4,.,TRBV5-1,TGCGCCAGCAGCACCCAAAGGGGCGATATTGAAAAACTGTTTTTT,CASSTQRGDIEKLFF
TRBD2,TRBJ2-1,.,TRBV18,TGTGCCAGCTCACCAGATCTAGCGGGGGTGCTCTACAATGAGCAGTTCTTC,CASSPDLAGVLYNEQFF
.,TRBJ1-1,few,TRBV10-3,TGTGCCATCAGCGGGGGGACAGAAGCTTTCTTT,CAISGGTEAFF
.,TRBJ1-5,few,TRBV30,TGTGCCTGGAGTGGAGGGAGTGGTCTTTATAGCAATCAGCCCCAGCATTTT,CAWSGGSGLYSNQPQHF
.,TRBJ2-2,.,TRBV29-1,TGCAGCGTTGAAGGCGTACCGAACACCGGGGAGCTGTTTTTT,CSVEGVPNTGELFF
.,TRBJ1-5,.,TRBV6-2/TRBV6-3,TGTGCCAGCAGTTACTCGCATCGCGTACGCAGCAATCAGCCCCAGCATTTT,CASSYSHRVRSNQPQHF
.,TRBJ1-3,.,TRBV7-2,TGTGCCAGCAGCTCCCAGGGCTCTTTAGGAAACACCATATATTTT,CASSSQGSLGNTIYF
.,TRBJ2-7,.,TRBV2,TGTGCCAGCAGTGGAGGCTTCTACGAGCAGTACTTC,CASSGGFYEQYF
.,TRBJ1-6,few,TRBV12-3/TRBV12-4,TGTGCCAGCAGTCCCATCTATAATTCACCCCTCCACTTT,CASSPIYNSPLHF
TRBD1,TRBJ2-3,once,TRBV5-4,TGTGCCAGCAGCCGGACAGGGTTATCAGATACGCAGTATTTT,CASSRTGLSDTQYF
.,TRBJ2-1,.,TRBV10-1,TGCGCCAGCAGTGAGTCGTCGTACAATGAGCAGTTCTTC,CASSESSYNEQFF
.,TRBJ1-2,.,TRBV3-1/TRBV3-2,TGTGCCAGCAGCCAACAGGGTAACTATGGCTACACCTTC,CASSQQGNYGYTF
.,TRBJ2-7,few,TRBV14,TGTGCCAGCAGCCAGGTCAACGAGGGCGACGAGCAGTACTTC,CASSQVNEGDEQYF
.,TRBJ2-3,.,TRBV19,TGTGCCAGTAGTATAGTAATCGGGTCTAGCATAGATACGCAGTATTTT,CASSIVIGSSIDTQYF
TRBD2,TRBJ2-3,.,TRBV24-1,TGTGCCACCAGTGATTTTGGGGGGGGCACAGATACGCAGTATTTT,CATSDFGGGTDTQYF
TRBD2,TRBJ2-1,once,TRBV9,TGTGCCAGCACCAGACTAGCGGGAGCCTACAATGAGCAGTTCTTC,CASTRLAGAYNEQFF
TRBD1,TRBJ1-4,.,TRBV5-5,TGTGCCAGCAGCTCGGAGGGGACAGGTTATGAAAAACTGTTTTTT,CASSSEGTGYEKLFF
.,TRBJ2-1,.,TRBV6-1,TGTGCCAGCAGTGAATATCGACAGGCTCCATACAATGAGCAGTTCTTC,CASSEYRQAPYNEQFF
.,TRBJ2-7,.,TRBV28,TGTGCCAGCAGTCCCCCGGGGACTTACGAGCAGTACTTC,CASSPPGTYEQYF
TRBD1,TRBJ1-3,.,TRBV5-6,TGTGCCAGCGTCAGGGGGCGGGAAGGAAACACCATATATTTT,CASVRGREGNTIYF
.,TRBJ1-3,.,TRBV28,TGTGCCAGCAGTTTTCATTCGTTCAGTTCTGGAAACACCATATATTTT,CASSFHSFSSGNTIYF
TRBD1,TRBJ2-6,.,TRBV7-9,TGTGCCAGCAGCTTATGGGACAGGGCTGGGGCCAACGTCCTGACTTTC,CASSLWDRAGANVLTF
.,TRBJ2-5,.,TRBV5-1,TGCGCCAGCAGTTCCGGGGAAGAGACCCAGTACTTC,CASSSGEETQYF
.,TRBJ2-7,.,TRBV21-1,TGTGCCAGCAGCAAAGTACCTTCGGACAGGGTTGCCTACGAGCAGTACTTC,CASSKVPSDRVAYEQYF
TRBD1,TRBJ2-7,once,TRBV3-1/TRBV3-2,TGTGCCAGCACCGGACAGGGGGGACTCGGCAAGCAGTACTTC,CASTGQGGLGKQYF
.,TRBJ2-1,.,TRBV3-1/TRBV3-2,TGTGCCAGCAGACGGCCCGCAGGGGATGAGCAGTTCTTC,CASRRPAGDEQFF
.,TRBJ2-7,few,TRBV6-5,TGTGCCAGCAGACCCTTGGGCACGTCCGAGCAGTACTTC,CASRPLGTSEQYF
TRBD2,TRBJ2-3,.,TRBV6-6,TGTGCCACCGGCACCCCTAGCGGGAATGTGGATACGCAGTATTTT,CATGTPSGNVDTQYF